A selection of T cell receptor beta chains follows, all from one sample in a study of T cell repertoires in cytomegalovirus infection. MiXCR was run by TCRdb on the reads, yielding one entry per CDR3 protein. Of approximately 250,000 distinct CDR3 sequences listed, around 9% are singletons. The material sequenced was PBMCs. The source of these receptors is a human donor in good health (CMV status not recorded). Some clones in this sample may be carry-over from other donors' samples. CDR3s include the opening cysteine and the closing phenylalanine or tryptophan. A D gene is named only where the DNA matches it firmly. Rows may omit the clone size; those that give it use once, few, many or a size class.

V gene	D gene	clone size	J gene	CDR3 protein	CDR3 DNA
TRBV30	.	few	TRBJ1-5	CAWSVGMVPVNQPQHF	TGTGCCTGGAGTGTTGGGATGGTTCCGGTCAATCAGCCCCAGCATTTT
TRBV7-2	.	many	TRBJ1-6	CASRLQGLPYNSPLHF	TGTGCCAGCAGACTACAGGGACTGCCCTATAATTCACCCCTCCACTTT
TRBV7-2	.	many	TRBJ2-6	CASSSQGTGANVLTF	TGTGCCAGCAGCTCCCAGGGCACAGGGGCCAACGTCCTGACTTTC
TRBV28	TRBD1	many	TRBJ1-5	CASSKTGKGANNQPQHF	TGTGCCAGCAGTAAGACAGGGAAAGGGGCAAACAATCAGCCCCAGCATTTT
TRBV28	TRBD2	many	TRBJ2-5	CASSQLADTQETQYF	TGTGCCAGCAGCCAACTAGCGGATACACAAGAGACCCAGTACTTC
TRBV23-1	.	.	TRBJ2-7	CASSHPGTHYEQYF	TGCGCCAGCAGTCACCCTGGGACACACTACGAGCAGTACTTC
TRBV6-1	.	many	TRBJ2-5	CASSLGTVTGQETQYF	TGTGCCAGCAGTCTCGGTACCGTCACGGGTCAAGAGACCCAGTACTTC
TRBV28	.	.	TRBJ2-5	CASSFWKDLKTQYF	TGTGCCAGCAGTTTCTGGAAGGATTTGAAGACCCAGTACTTC
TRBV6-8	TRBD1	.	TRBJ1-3	CASRTSGGGSGNTIYF	TGTGCCAGCAGGACCTCAGGAGGGGGCAGTGGAAACACCATATATTTT
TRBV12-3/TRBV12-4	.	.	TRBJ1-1	CASSPSGRDTEAFF	TGTGCCAGCAGTCCCTCAGGGAGGGACACTGAAGCTTTCTTT
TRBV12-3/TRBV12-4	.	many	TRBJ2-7	CASSRTHEQYF	TGTGCCAGCAGCCGGACGCACGAGCAGTACTTC
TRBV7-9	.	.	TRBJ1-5	CASSSSDQPQHF	TGTGCCAGCAGCTCTTCGGATCAGCCCCAGCATTTT
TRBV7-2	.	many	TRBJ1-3	CASSFRGAGIYF	TGTGCCAGCAGCTTCCGCGGCGCCGGCATATATTTT
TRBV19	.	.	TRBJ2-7	CASSITRTYEQYF	TGTGCCAGTAGTATCACTAGAACCTACGAGCAGTACTTC
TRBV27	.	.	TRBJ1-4	CASSLTSHRGEKLFF	TGTGCCAGCAGTTTAACGTCACACCGAGGTGAAAAACTGTTTTTT
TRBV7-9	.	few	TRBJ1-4	CASRRHPKEKLFF	TGTGCCAGCAGAAGACACCCCAAAGAAAAACTGTTTTTT
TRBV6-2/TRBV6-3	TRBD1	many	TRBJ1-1	CASRGPGTGSTEAFF	TGTGCCAGCAGGGGTCCCGGGACAGGGTCCACTGAAGCTTTCTTT
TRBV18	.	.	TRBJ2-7	CASNQQGGEQYF	TGTGCCAGCAATCAACAGGGGGGGGAGCAGTACTTC